These 28 T cell receptor beta chains were sequenced from one sample in a study of blood T cell repertoires in COVID-19. Sequenced by immunoSEQ multiplex PCR; TCRdb stores in-frame clones only, minus some. The table lists about 68,000 clones, about 86% of them singletons, with around 4% in the top ten. Sequenced material: peripheral blood. The receptor set was obtained from a man aged 50 or older with acute or convalescent COVID-19.

The rearrangement joins TRBV5-6 to TRBJ1-6; weak D call: TRBD1 (5 bases). CDR3 length equals 15 residues. Trimming pared 0 bases from V and 11 bases from J, leaving 15 bases between. The germline gives CDR1 SGHDT, CDR2 YYEEEE. The CDR3 DNA follows: TGTGCCAGCAGCTTGGAACAGGAGACTTATGCACCCCTCCACTTT. This translates into CASSLEQETYAPLHF.

The rearrangement links TRBV5-1 to TRBJ2-2; TRBD1 agrees at 11 bases. This CDR3 is 17 amino acids long. The germline V gene has CDR1 SGHRS and CDR2 YFSETQ. V shed 0 bases, J shed 6 bases, and the junction held 7 bases outside the gene matches. Here the CDR3 reads CASSLGDRGSSAGELFF. CDR3 sequence (DNA): TGCGCCAGCAGCTTGGGGGACAGGGGGAGTTCAGCCGGGGAGCTGTTTTTT.

This clone appeared a single time. The chain links TRBV6-5 to TRBJ1-1; D is unclear. Germline V gene data show CDR1 as MNHEY and CDR2 as SVGAGI. The CDR3 covers 13 residues. V was cut by 2 bases and J by 6 bases, with 10 bases left in between. CDR3 in DNA: TGTGCCAGCAGTTACGTCGGAGGTTCTGAAGCTTTCTTT. This sequence encodes CASSYVGGSEAFF.

The chain uses TRBV6-5 and TRBJ1-1; D is unclear. The CDR3 sequence is 13 residues long. Trimming took off 5 bases at V and 0 bases at J, with 7 bases between the two ends. CDR1 is MNHEY, CDR2 SVGAGI, per germline. CDR3 sequence: CASSPGMNTEAFF. CDR3 nucleotides: TGTGCCAGCAGTCCGGGTATGAACACTGAAGCTTTCTTT.

The V call is TRBV7-9, the J call TRBJ2-1; D is possibly TRBD2 (6 bases). CDR3 length equals 19 residues. CDR1 and CDR2 from the germline V gene are SEHNR and FQNEAQ (reference sequence). Trimming stripped 7 bases from V and 0 bases from J, with 25 bases between. CDR3 sequence: CASNLNSASATYSYNEQFF. CDR3 DNA sequence: TGTGCCAGCAACCTTAACTCGGCTAGCGCCACCTACTCCTACAATGAGCAGTTCTTC.

The V call is TRBV6-5, the J call TRBJ1-2; TRBD1 agrees at 7 bases. The CDR3 has 15 amino acids. Per the germline V gene, CDR1 is MNHEY and CDR2 is SVGAGI. V was clipped by 5 bases and J by 2 bases; unmatched bases: 8. CDR3 sequence: CASSRDRARNYGYTF. The CDR3 DNA sequence: TGTGCCAGCAGTCGCGACAGGGCTCGGAACTATGGCTACACCTTC.

The chain carries TRBV19 and TRBJ2-3; D might be TRBD1 (6 bases). V gave up 7 bases and J gave up 6 bases, with 8 bases separating them. Germline assignment: CDR1 LNHDA and CDR2 SQIVND (reference sequence). The CDR3 totals 11 residues. CDR3 region: CASNREDTQYF. Written as DNA, the CDR3 is TGTGCCAGTAACAGGGAGGATACGCAGTATTTT.

The V and J genes are TRBV6-5 and TRBJ2-7, with D possibly TRBD1 on 5 matching bases. V lost 4 bases to trimming and J lost 5 bases, with 12 bases between them. Germline V lookup: CDR1 MNHEY, CDR2 SVGAGI. The CDR3 extends over 13 amino acids. The DNA for the CDR3 is TGTGCCAGCAGTTTTCAGGGTCGGAACGAGCAGTACTTC. This translates into CASSFQGRNEQYF.

In its sample, this clone was seen once. The rearrangement uses TRBV13 and TRBJ2-6; 9 bases fit TRBD1. The CDR3 consists of 18 residues. V lost 4 bases, J lost 2 bases, and 9 bases stayed unmatched. Germline-derived CDR1 and CDR2 are PRHDT and FYEKMQ (reference sequence). CDR3 sequence (DNA): TGTGCCAGCAGCTGGACCGGGACAGGGTTTACTGGGGCCAACGTCCTGACTTTC. This gives the protein CASSWTGTGFTGANVLTF.

The chain couples TRBV7-9 to TRBJ1-1, with no clear D. Trimming took off 7 bases at V and 7 bases at J, with 13 bases between the two ends. Germline lookup yields CDR1 SEHNR and CDR2 FQNEAQ (reference sequence). This CDR3 contains 12 residues. The CDR3 region is CASNVIRGEAFF. DNA for the CDR3: TGTGCCAGCAACGTAATCCGAGGTGAAGCTTTCTTT.

This chain uses TRBV6-6 with TRBJ1-4; D perhaps matches TRBD1 (5 bases). CDR3 size: 15 residues. Trimming took 6 bases from V and 3 from J, leaving 14 bases between them. Per the germline V gene, CDR1 is MNHNY and CDR2 is SVGAGI (reference sequence). The CDR3 DNA sequence: TGTGCCAGCAGAGACGGGGGTATTGCTAATGAAAAACTGTTTTTT. It encodes CASRDGGIANEKLFF.

J is TRBJ1-2 and V is TRBV5-4; 8 bases agree with TRBD1. V shed 4 bases, J shed 3 bases, and the junction held 11 bases outside the gene matches. From germline, CDR1 is SGHNT and CDR2 YYREEE (reference sequence). This CDR3 is built from 16 residues. Written as DNA, the CDR3 is TGTGCCAGCAGCCCTCCAGGGGGCGTGGGCTACTATGGCTACACCTTC. Translated: CASSPPGGVGYYGYTF.

V and J are TRBV2 and TRBJ2-2; 14 bases map to TRBD2. Germline V CDR1 and CDR2: SNHLY, FYNNEI. This CDR3 is built from 15 residues. The V gene end was trimmed by 6 bases and the J gene end by 8 bases; junction bases not matched to a gene: 5. The CDR3 nucleotides are TGTGCCAGCAGGGGGACTAGCGGGAGAACTGGGGAGCTGTTTTTT. Translating it yields CASRGTSGRTGELFF.

This sequence joins TRBV7-9 and TRBJ1-4; 7 bases match TRBD1. CDR3 length: 14 amino acids. The V and J ends lost 4 bases and 8 bases, in that order; junction bases with no gene match: 7. Germline CDR1 and CDR2: SEHNR and FQNEAQ (reference sequence). CDR3 DNA sequence: TGTGCCAGCAGCTCGAGGCAGGGGGAAGAAAAACTGTTTTTT. Translated, it gives CASSSRQGEEKLFF.

The chain combines TRBV11-3 with TRBJ2-4, with D maybe TRBD1 (5 bases). The CDR3 is made up of 13 amino acids. The V end lost 4 bases, the J end lost 4 bases, and 8 bases lay between the germline ends. Germline V gene lookup returns CDR1 SGHNT and CDR2 YENEEA. The chain's CDR3 is CASSSGNKNIQYF. The CDR3 coding sequence is TGTGCCAGCAGCTCAGGGAATAAAAACATTCAGTACTTC.

CDR3 DNA: TGTGCCAGCAGCCAAGGGCAAACGTATGGCTACACCTTC. This codes for CASSQGQTYGYTF. The rearrangement links TRBV14 to TRBJ1-2; D gene unclear. This CDR3 is built from 13 residues. V was cut by 1 base and J by 5 bases, with 8 bases left in between. Germline loops: CDR1 SGHDN, CDR2 FVKESK.

The V and J genes are TRBV3-1 (or the pseudogene TRBV3-2) and TRBJ1-5, with TRBD1 matching 8 bases. Per germline, CDR1 LGHDT and CDR2 YNNKEL (reference sequence). V shed 4 bases, J shed 1 base, and the junction held 9 bases outside the gene matches. The CDR3 runs 17 residues. The CDR3: CASSPGQGLISNQPQHF. CDR3 DNA: TGTGCCAGCAGCCCTGGACAGGGTTTGATAAGCAATCAGCCCCAGCATTTT.

This chain uses TRBV4-2 with TRBJ2-7, with TRBD1 matching over 7 bases. Germline V gene lookup returns CDR1 LGHNA and CDR2 YNFKEQ. V gave up 0 bases and J gave up 3 bases; unmatched junction bases: 5. CDR3 size: 15 residues. CDR3: CASSQEGGPIYEQYF. In DNA, the CDR3 is TGTGCCAGCAGCCAAGAAGGGGGCCCGATCTACGAGCAGTACTTC.

The sample holds one count of this clone. The gene calls are TRBV4-2 and TRBJ2-5, with D possibly being TRBD2 (5 bases). CDR1 is LGHNA and CDR2 is YNFKEQ in the germline V gene. The CDR3 sequence is 15 residues long. V was cut by 3 bases and J by 7 bases, with 18 bases left in between. The chain's CDR3 is CASSQSSHGKGTQYF. The CDR3 DNA reads TGTGCCAGCAGCCAGTCTTCCCACGGGAAGGGGACCCAGTACTTC.

The chain carries TRBV28 and TRBJ2-7; possible D gene TRBD2, 5 bases. This CDR3 has 14 residues. V gave up 4 bases and J gave up 2 bases, with 12 bases separating them. Germline V lookup: CDR1 MDHEN, CDR2 SYDVKM. For the CDR3, the DNA is TGTGCCAGCAGTTCGAGCGGCCCGACCTACGAGCAGTACTTC. Protein product: CASSSSGPTYEQYF.

The V call is TRBV9, the J call TRBJ2-6; D uncertain. The CDR3 consists of 11 residues. Trimming removed 3 bases from V and 8 bases from J, with 3 bases in between. Germline loops: CDR1 SGDLS, CDR2 YYNGEE. The CDR3 is CASSATNVLTF. In DNA, the CDR3 is TGTGCCAGCAGCGCAACCAACGTCCTGACTTTC. Based on the CDR3 plus reference TRBV9 and TRBJ2-6, the full variable domain is DSGVTQTPKHLITATGQRVTLRCSPRSGDLSVYWYQQSLDQGLQFLIQYYNGEERAKGNILERFSAQQFPDLHSELNLSSLELGDSALYFCASSATNVLTFGAGSRLTVL.

The genes are TRBV18 and TRBJ2-7; tentatively, D is TRBD2 (5 bases). The CDR3 is 13 residues long. The germline V and J ends were trimmed by 3 bases and 6 bases, with 12 bases remaining between them. Germline V lookup: CDR1 KGHSH, CDR2 LQKENI. The CDR3 loop reads CASSPGGGPEQYF. For the CDR3, the DNA is TGTGCCAGCTCACCCGGTGGAGGCCCCGAGCAGTACTTC.

This chain joins TRBV7-8 and TRBJ1-2, with D unclear. The CDR3 consists of 15 residues. V lost 1 base, J lost 4 bases, and 13 bases lay in between. Looked up from germline, CDR1 is SGHVS and CDR2 is FQNEAQ. DNA of the CDR3: TGTGCCAGCAGCTTAGATGTTCGGGGTCTCTATGGCTACACCTTC. This gives the protein CASSLDVRGLYGYTF.

This chain joins TRBV7-9 and TRBJ1-1; no definite D call. Trimming cost V 0 bases and J 3 bases, with 5 bases left between them. The CDR3 is 13 residues long. CDR1 is SEHNR, CDR2 FQNEAQ, per germline (reference sequence). The CDR3 nucleotides are TGTGCCAGCAGCTTAGCTCTCGACACTGAAGCTTTCTTT. It is translated as CASSLALDTEAFF.

This chain uses TRBV3-1 (or the pseudogene TRBV3-2) with TRBJ2-1, with 7 bases matching TRBD2. Germline assignment: CDR1 LGHDT and CDR2 YNNKEL (reference sequence). V trimming: 4 bases; J trimming: 0 bases; junction bases outside the gene matches: 15. The CDR3 is 19 amino acids. The CDR3 DNA follows: TGTGCCAGCAGCCCTCTCCACTCGGGGGGTACTGGCTCCTACAATGAGCAGTTCTTC. It specifies CASSPLHSGGTGSYNEQFF.

The sample holds a few counts of this clone. J is TRBJ2-3 and V is TRBV2; the match to TRBD2 covers 7 bases. Trimming at V came to 6 bases and at J to 5 bases, leaving 14 bases not matched to a gene. This CDR3 region has 16 residues. Germline CDR1 reads SNHLY; CDR2 reads FYNNEI. In DNA, the CDR3 is TGTGCCAGCAGCCTGACCCCCGCGGGAGTGAAAGATACGCAGTATTTT. This sequence encodes CASSLTPAGVKDTQYF.

This clone was seen only once. This chain links TRBV14 with TRBJ2-3; TRBD2 is a possible D gene (7 bases). The CDR3 loop spans 17 amino acids. Trimming removed 4 bases from V and 0 bases from J, with 17 bases in between. The V gene's germline CDR1 is SGHDN and CDR2 FVKESK. The DNA for the CDR3 is TGTGCCAGCAGCCCCAGGGGTAGCGGGCCAAGCACAGATACGCAGTATTTT. This translates into CASSPRGSGPSTDTQYF.

This clone appeared once. The chain links TRBV19 to TRBJ2-7, with TRBD2 identical over 8 bases. CDR3 length: 15 residues. Germline CDR1 reads LNHDA; CDR2 reads SQIVND (reference sequence). Trimming removed 5 bases from V and 7 bases from J; junction bases left unmatched: 13. The CDR3 DNA follows: TGTGCCAGTAGTGCGGATCGGGGGGGGCTAGGAGAGCAGTACTTC. Amino acid sequence: CASSADRGGLGEQYF.